This TCR beta chain comes out of a study of cytomegalovirus exposure and HLA in healthy donors (dated 2017 in TCRdb). Study-wide context: An earlier analysis of more than 550 of the donors reported over 250 Gb of sequence data and 100 million to 120 million unique TCR beta sequences obtained from around 170 million T cells. The study aimed to test whether signatures of past pathogen exposure could be identified by cataloging public T cell receptors. Among the approximately 400 genotyped donors, 75% to 90% belonged to the genetic ancestry cluster associated with self-reported Caucasian donors. Genome-wide SNP genotypes for about 65% of the roughly 670 donors were used in a later genetic analysis, which treated that subset as a discovery cohort. Along with the 666-subject first cohort, a separate validation cohort of over a hundred different subjects was used. The study combined high-throughput TCR immunosequencing, statistical association of individual TCRs with disease status, and machine learning to predict cytomegalovirus infection status. Donor age, sex, ethnicity and CMV serostatus were compiled alongside the repertoire data. Among around 400 genotyped donors of the cohort, an average of approximately 220,000 unique TCR beta nucleotide sequences was sequenced per donor, of which 15% to 20% were non-productive. To decide whether each TCR beta V gene segment behaved as functional or pseudogenic, an earlier analysis of over 500 of the donors relied on high-throughput TCR beta sequencing. Roughly 300 gigabases of sequencing data and around 90 million unique TCR sequences made up an early release that covered approximately 620 HLA-typed donors. In the later analysis, no new phenotypic data were used to find candidate immune exposures; instead, reliance was placed on TCR beta sequences and their occurrence across donors. A later analysis re-analyzed previously published TCR beta repertoires from roughly 690 donors and added high-resolution HLA genotyping to study TCR occurrence patterns. HLA typing included class I and class II loci at four-digit resolution. Typing coverage differed by locus: A, B, C, DRB1 and DQB1 were typed in roughly 620-640 donors, DQA1 in 500 to 550, DPA1 in some 570, and DPB1 in around 440. Several DR-DQ haplotypes were treated as single units for association and clustering because of strong linkage in the cohort. The study profiled the T cell repertoires of 500 to 800 subjects by immunosequencing and related them to cytomegalovirus serostatus. All discovery cohort repertoires had been generated using a single sequencing platform. Paper-wide results and their limitations: The earlier analysis of some 560 of the donors excluded approximately 15 rarely observed V segments, including chromosome 9 orphons, because counts were too low. Because HLA typing was unavailable for some donors at each locus, only the typed subset was used in association tests. The study listed 150 to 200 TCR beta chains as associated with cytomegalovirus. A cluster of highly shared sequence variants was judged likely to represent a technical artifact of the sequencing pipeline. In vitro tests confirmed that a few of the cytomegalovirus-associated TCR beta chains recognize cytomegalovirus antigens. The 87-base-pair reads could not distinguish some IMGT-functional V segments, including TRBV6-2 and TRBV6-3, so those segments were excluded. Presence/absence analyses assumed roughly uniform sequencing depth across donors, an assumption that may not hold. A further reported finding was that TCR beta sequences accurately predicted the HLA-A and HLA-B alleles for most subjects in the first cohort. In an earlier analysis of fewer than 700 of the donors, most TCR beta V segments appeared in productive rearrangements about 87% or about 30% of the time, broadly matching IMGT annotations. The classifier was reported to diagnose cytomegalovirus status with high specificity and sensitivity in both the original cohort and the validation cohort. For the cohort, immune exposure information was limited to CMV serostatus. The cohort was sequenced for TCR beta chains only, and without alpha or paired-chain data the features that could be detected were limited. The authors suggested that the approach could potentially be generalized to other disease states and immunological phenotypes. In a later analysis, TCR association rates were found to vary across HLA loci, with the most associated TCRs seen for DRB1 alleles and the fewest for HLA-C alleles. Correlated functional status among segregating V segments might reflect linkage disequilibrium, but an unknown experimental factor could not be ruled out. According to a later genetic analysis, donors in an Asian-associated ancestry cluster had fewer N-insertions in productive TCRs than the approximately 700-donor mean. V-gene and J-gene trimming of TCR beta chains was associated with a missense DCLRE1C variant in a later genetic analysis, and the association was replicated in an independent cohort. In a later analysis, more than 15,000 TCR beta sequences were associated with specific HLA alleles at a false discovery rate of 0.05. In a later analysis, most CMV-associated TCR beta chains were found to appear HLA-restricted, with HLA associations seemingly driven largely by CMV exposure. Most TCR sequences were seen in very few donors, while some public TCRs were found in many individuals. When HLA alleles, especially DR and DQ, strongly co-occurred, attributing TCR associations to individual alleles was difficult. A later analysis reported that several top co-occurrence clusters appeared linked to parvovirus B19, influenza, CMV and Epstein-Barr virus. Compared with equally common non-associated chains, HLA-associated TCR beta chains in a later analysis were more clonally expanded and had lower generation probabilities.

As regards this clone: The target of this receptor is not known. No base-level quality is on record; no much larger clone is a single base apart.

For CDR1 and CDR2, the germline V gene lists SGDLS and YYNGEE. The germline ends are 10 bases apart after V is trimmed by 0 bases and J by 4 bases. From its cysteine to its phenylalanine, the CDR3 spans 14 amino acids. Left in the record is the CDR3 DNA by itself, 42 bases read in frame from the first base. The cohort consisted of hundreds of healthy bone marrow donors. All cohort members were sampled while nominally healthy, although unrecorded immune exposures were likely present. The donor was CMV seronegative and was included in the group of hundreds of seronegative cohort members. Each donor provided a peripheral blood sample, and peripheral blood mononuclear cells were used for TCR beta sequencing. The Qiagen DNeasy Blood Extraction Kit was used to extract genomic DNA from the blood cell samples. The library was produced with the immunoSEQ multiplex PCR assay. For the multiplex PCR, a mixture combining 60 forward primers for TCR Vbeta segments and 13 reverse primers for TCR Jbeta segments was used. The CDR3 region of rearranged TCR beta genes was amplified from genomic DNA with a multiplex PCR assay. The Illumina HiSeq System was used to sequence the amplified TCR beta libraries as 87-base-pair reads. In the source study's methods: Across the 500 to 700 repertoires, a later analysis counted around 80 million unique TCR beta chains, around 11 million of which were shared by at least two donors. Raw reads were error-corrected and collapsed into unique sequences by a nearest-neighbor algorithm in which closely related sequences were merged to remove PCR and sequencing errors. CDR3 sequences were aligned to IMGT reference sequences to assign V, D and J gene segments. For a sequence to be retained, a match of at least six nucleotides was required to both a V gene segment and a J gene segment. A rearrangement counted as productive if the CDR3 had no stop codons and remained in frame with V and J, and every other rearrangement counted as non-productive. CDR3 was defined by IMGT convention, running from the second conserved V-encoded cysteine to the conserved J-encoded phenylalanine. In an earlier analysis of around 540 of the donors, sequences lacking an unambiguous match to a single V gene segment were excluded. In an earlier analysis of 587 of the donors, V segments were called functional above 56.7% productive rearrangements and were called segregating when the between-donor standard deviation exceeded 5%. To diagnose cytomegalovirus status from the catalog of TCR beta chain sequences, a statistical classification framework was built. A later analysis assigned V and J genes by comparing TCR nucleotide sequences with IMGT/GENE-DB human TR gene sequences. The TCRdist pipeline was used in a later analysis to assign CDR3 sequences and most-parsimonious VDJ recombination scenarios. In a later analysis, each TCR beta chain was defined by its CDR3 amino acid sequence together with its V-gene family, and reads lacking a unique V-gene family were excluded. In a later analysis, fewer than 600 highly shared, low-generation-probability nucleotide sequences were removed to address suspected cross-contamination and a sequencing artifact. In a later analysis, a clonal expansion index was calculated for each public chain from normalized within-repertoire ranks of inferred template counts. Generation probabilities in a later analysis came from a VDJ recombination model fitted to out-of-frame rearrangements, and those results were checked against IGoR. In a later analysis, hypergeometric tests were used to score TCR-TCR, TCR-HLA and TCR-CMV co-occurrence, with a repertoire-size bias correction applied to TCR pairs. False discovery rates were estimated in a later analysis by permuting HLA or CMV assignments 20 times. A later analysis grouped co-occurring TCRs with DBSCAN, adding TCRdist sequence similarity when clustering within HLA-allele-positive subsets. For co-occurrence clustering, repertoires with fewer than 30,000 or more than 120,000 public chains were excluded, along with five repertoires with anomalous nucleotide sharing. TCRdb holds this immuneACCESS table with in-frame rearrangements only. Some clones are missing; in checked studies, unresolved V genes explain under half, and the rest has no known cause. The V and J calls and clone size come from that table; D and trimming were worked out from the DNA. Counted in this sample were around 120,000 clones; about 82% of them appeared once. The leading ten clones occupy 1% to 1.5% of the sample.

The clonotype was recovered from a boy younger than 18 in good health and CMV-seronegative. Sequenced sample: PBMCs. The sequence is built from TRBV9 and TRBJ1-1; the D gene is perhaps TRBD1, from 5 matching bases. The DNA sequence is given as TGTGCCAGCAGCGTAGAGGGGCGCCCCACTGAAGCTTTCTTT. This gives the protein CASSVEGRPTEAFF.